This T cell receptor (beta chain) is drawn from a study of blood T cell repertoires in COVID-19. In the study overall: The samples span acute and convalescent COVID-19 from the United States, Italy and Spain.

The germline CDR1 and CDR2 sequences are LGHNA and YNFKEQ. This CDR3 is built from 16 residues. V shed 6 bases and J 4 bases; nucleotides not matched to a gene: 11. Clones were sequenced by immunoSEQ multiplex PCR, and TCRdb holds only the in-frame ones, with some missing. The sample includes 280,000 or so clones, roughly 85% of them seen just once. Clinical history as reported by participants underpinned cohort assignment. Input material: PBMCs or T cells enriched from blood (not recorded which). V gene TRBV4-2 combines with J gene TRBJ2-3, with 9 bases aligning to TRBD1. The TCR originated in a middle-aged woman who had recovered from COVID-19. The CDR3, as DNA: TGTGCCAGCAGTCATCCCGGGACAGGGAGGGCAGATACGCAGTATTTT. Encoded protein: CASSHPGTGRADTQYF.